One and the same sample provided the 20 T cell receptor beta chains below, sequenced in a study of cytomegalovirus exposure and HLA in healthy donors. PCR primers comprised 60 Vbeta and 13 Jbeta primers. The table came from immunoSEQ multiplex PCR; TCRdb's copy has only in-frame clones and leaves some out. The sample holds around 94,000 clones, approximately 77% seen once. Source material: PBMCs. These TCRs come from a male donor in good health and CMV-seropositive.

V usage is TRBV5-4 and J usage is TRBJ2-7; 8 nucleotides match TRBD2. Trimming at V came to 4 bases and at J to 2 bases, leaving 17 bases not matched to a gene. Germline values: CDR1 SGHNT, CDR2 YYREEE (reference sequence). The CDR3 consists of 18 residues. The CDR3 reads CASSQLTPGVAGPYEQYF. In nucleotides, the CDR3 is TGTGCCAGCAGCCAACTTACCCCCGGGGTAGCGGGGCCCTACGAGCAGTACTTC.

A few counts support this clone. This chain uses TRBV4-1 with TRBJ1-4, with unresolved D. The CDR3 is 15 amino acids. Germline CDR1 MGHRA, CDR2 YSYEKL. V was shortened by 1 base and J by 7 bases, with 13 bases between the two germline ends. The CDR3 here is CASSQGRRNSEKLFF. The CDR3 DNA follows: TGCGCCAGCAGCCAAGGTCGTCGCAACAGTGAAAAACTGTTTTTT.

V and J are TRBV10-3 and TRBJ1-6, with 11 nucleotides matching TRBD1. From germline, CDR1 is ENHRY and CDR2 SYGVKD. V shed 6 bases, J shed 8 bases, and the junction held 0 bases outside the gene matches. CDR3 length equals 13 residues. The CDR3 reads CAIRGQGDSPLHF. The CDR3 region has the DNA TGTGCCATCAGGGGACAGGGGGATTCACCCCTCCACTTT.

Points on this clone: Other DNA sequences in the sample encode the same CDR3. V gene TRBV27 combines with J gene TRBJ1-4, with D perhaps matching TRBD1 (6 bases). In germline, CDR1 is MNHEY, CDR2 SMNVEV (reference sequence). The CDR3 is 14 amino acids. Trimming took off 2 bases at V and 2 bases at J, with 6 bases between the two ends. CDR3 protein: CASSLQGTNEKLFF. The CDR3 DNA reads as TGTGCCAGCAGTTTACAGGGGACTAATGAAAAACTGTTTTTT. Together with reference TRBV27 and TRBJ1-4, the CDR3 gives the full variable domain: EAQVTQNPRYLITVTGKKLTVTCSQNMNHEYMSWYRQDPGLGLRQIYYSMNVEVTDKGDVPEGYKVSRKEKRNFPLILESPSPNQTSLYFCASSLQGTNEKLFFGSGTQLSVL.

The rearrangement joins TRBV18 to TRBJ1-2, with TRBD1 identical over 7 bases. With V trimmed by 2 bases and J by 7 bases, 7 bases remained unmatched. From germline, CDR1 is KGHSH and CDR2 LQKENI. This CDR3 has 14 amino acids. The CDR3 DNA reads as TGTGCCAGCTCACCAAGGGAACAGGGGTCTGGCTACACCTTC. It encodes CASSPREQGSGYTF.

In DNA, the CDR3 is TGTGCCAGCAGCCTCCTGGGGGGAGGCTACACCTTC. Encoded protein: CASSLLGGGYTF. The chain uses TRBV28 and TRBJ1-2; D perhaps matches TRBD1 (5 bases). CDR1 is MDHEN, CDR2 SYDVKM, per germline. V shed 6 bases and J shed 8 bases, with 13 bases lying between them. The CDR3 length is 12 residues.

The chain is built from TRBV7-3 and TRBJ2-1; 9 nucleotides line up with TRBD2. CDR1 is SGHTA and CDR2 is FQGTGA in the germline V gene. The CDR3 is 18 residues long. V was clipped by 4 bases and J by 7 bases; unmatched bases: 17. CDR3 coding DNA: TGTGCCAGCAGCTCCTCCGTTGGCGCGGGAGGGCCTTATAATGAGCAGTTCTTC. The encoded protein is CASSSSVGAGGPYNEQFF.

This chain connects TRBV7-6 to TRBJ2-7; perhaps TRBD2 as D (5 bases). Germline V gene data show CDR1 as SGHVS and CDR2 as FNYEAQ. The CDR3 covers 15 residues. Trimming stripped 5 bases from V and 3 bases from J, with 17 bases between. The CDR3 reads CASSATIRGRYEQYF. The CDR3 region has the DNA TGTGCCAGCAGCGCGACTATCCGAGGACGCTACGAGCAGTACTTC.

The J gene is TRBJ2-7, the V gene TRBV5-1, with 14 positions matching TRBD2. Looked up from germline, CDR1 is SGHRS and CDR2 is YFSETQ. V lost 0 bases and J lost 1; bases outside the gene matches: 9. The CDR3 is 19 amino acids. The CDR3 DNA is TGCGCCAGCAGCTTGGTACCCCCGGGACTAGCGGGAGTATCCTACGAGCAGTACTTC. This gives the protein CASSLVPPGLAGVSYEQYF.

The chain employs TRBV28 and TRBJ1-1; D ambiguous. Germline V gives CDR1 MDHEN, CDR2 SYDVKM. There are 12 residues in the CDR3. The germline V and J ends were trimmed by 9 bases and 0 bases, with 8 bases remaining between them. CDR3 amino acids: CASSGLNTEAFF. The CDR3 region has the DNA TGTGCCAGTTCGGGGTTGAACACTGAAGCTTTCTTT.

The chain recombines TRBV6-5 with TRBJ2-1; TRBD2 might be the D (5 bases). Looked up from germline, CDR1 is MNHEY and CDR2 is SVGAGI. The CDR3 spans 13 residues. The V gene lost 6 bases and the J gene lost 5 bases, with 11 bases spanning the gap. The CDR3 is CASRSLANNEQFF. Here the CDR3 DNA reads TGTGCCAGCAGGTCTCTAGCCAACAATGAGCAGTTCTTC.

This rearrangement joins TRBV30 to TRBJ2-1, with TRBD2 matching over 11 bases. The ends lost 2 bases at V and 4 bases at J; junction bases unmatched: 4. Per the germline V gene, CDR1 is GTSNPN and CDR2 is SVGIG (reference sequence). The CDR3 is 15 amino acids. CDR3 sequence (DNA): TGTGCCTGGAGTCCCCGACTAGCGGGGTACAATGAGCAGTTCTTC. It translates to CAWSPRLAGYNEQFF.

V and J are TRBV11-1 and TRBJ2-3, with D perhaps matching TRBD1 (5 bases). Trimming removed 8 bases at V and 2 bases at J, with 11 bases between. The CDR3 spans 13 residues. CDR1 and CDR2 (germline): SGHAT, FQDESV (reference sequence). As DNA, the CDR3 is TGTGCCAGCGACGACAGATACACAGATACGCAGTATTTT. Encoded protein: CASDDRYTDTQYF.

The chain links TRBV11-3 to TRBJ2-1, with D maybe TRBD2 (6 bases). The germline V gene encodes CDR1 SGHNT and CDR2 YENEEA. Trimming left V 3 bases short and J 7 bases short, with 10 bases between. CDR3 length: 13 residues. The chain's CDR3 is CASSLTSGNEQFF. For the CDR3, the DNA is TGTGCCAGCAGCTTGACTAGTGGTAATGAGCAGTTCTTC.

The rearrangement uses TRBV19 and TRBJ2-6, with a weak D call TRBD2 (5 bases). The V end was cut by 6 bases, the J end by 0 bases, with 9 bases between. The length of the CDR3 is 15 residues. Per germline, CDR1 LNHDA and CDR2 SQIVND (reference sequence). The CDR3: CASSAGYSGANVLTF. In DNA, the CDR3 is TGTGCCAGTAGCGCGGGCTACTCTGGGGCCAACGTCCTGACTTTC.

A few counts support this clone. The CDR3 region is CASSMTGSGNTIYF. The CDR3 bases are TGTGCCAGCAGCATGACAGGGAGCGGAAACACCATATATTTT. The V and J genes are TRBV6-6 and TRBJ1-3; 7 bases line up with TRBD1. Germline values: CDR1 MNHNY, CDR2 SVGAGI (reference sequence). CDR3 length equals 14 residues. Trimming removed 6 bases from V and 4 bases from J; junction bases left unmatched: 6.

This chain links TRBV10-3 with TRBJ2-3, with D perhaps TRBD1 or TRBD2 (6 bases each). There are 14 residues in the CDR3. Germline V lookup: CDR1 ENHRY, CDR2 SYGVKD. Between the trimmed V and J ends, which lost 6 bases and 6 bases, there was a span of 16 bases. CDR3 protein: CAISEGGSGDTQYF. The CDR3 nucleotides read TGTGCCATCAGCGAGGGGGGCTCGGGGGATACGCAGTATTTT.

A single count supports this clone. This sequence joins TRBV6-5 and TRBJ2-2; no clear D gene. Germline values: CDR1 MNHEY, CDR2 SVGAGI. The CDR3 spans 14 residues. V was pared by 7 bases and J by 0 bases, with 9 bases between. CDR3 region: CASNVAANTGELFF. The CDR3 DNA is TGTGCCAGCAATGTGGCCGCGAACACCGGGGAGCTGTTTTTT.

V usage is TRBV29-1 and J usage is TRBJ1-1, with no clear D. Germline V gene lookup returns CDR1 SQVTM and CDR2 ANQGSEA. V was clipped by 8 bases and J by 6 bases, with 19 bases between them. The CDR3 has 13 residues. CDR3 amino acids: CSTWEGPHSEAFF. The CDR3 coding sequence is TGCAGCACCTGGGAGGGTCCGCATTCTGAAGCTTTCTTT.

This clone was observed once. V is TRBV6-6 and J is TRBJ1-2; 9 positions match TRBD1. Unmatched junction bases numbered 8, after V lost 4 bases and J lost 8 bases. The CDR3 sequence is 14 residues long. Germline values: CDR1 MNHNY, CDR2 SVGAGI (reference sequence). CDR3 protein: CASSSPTGGDGYTF. The CDR3 nucleotides read TGTGCCAGCAGTTCCCCGACAGGGGGGGACGGCTACACCTTC.